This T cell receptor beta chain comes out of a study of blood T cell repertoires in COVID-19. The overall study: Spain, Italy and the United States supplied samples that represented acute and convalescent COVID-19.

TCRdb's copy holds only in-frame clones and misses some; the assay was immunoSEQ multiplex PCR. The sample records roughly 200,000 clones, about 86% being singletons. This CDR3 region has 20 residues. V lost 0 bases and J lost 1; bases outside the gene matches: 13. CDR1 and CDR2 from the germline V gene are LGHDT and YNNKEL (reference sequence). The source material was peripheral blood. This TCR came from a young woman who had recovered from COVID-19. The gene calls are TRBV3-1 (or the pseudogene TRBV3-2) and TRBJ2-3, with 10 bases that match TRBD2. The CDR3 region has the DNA TGTGCCAGCAGCCAAGATCTTGGGAGCGGGAGGGCCGGAGGCACAGATACGCAGTATTTT. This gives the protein CASSQDLGSGRAGGTDTQYF.